This TCR beta chain originates from a study of blood T cell repertoires in COVID-19 (dated by TCRdb to 2018 to 2021). At the level of the whole study: Collaborator samples came from the United States, Italy and Spain and covered acute and convalescent phases of COVID-19. The prospective study material was composed of cDNA or gDNA derived from T cells, B-cell-depleted T cells, or PBMCs. Subjects who had been exposed to COVID-19, were actively infected with it, or had recovered from it provided the deeply sampled blood TCRbeta repertoires that made up the dataset. The repertoires were released in a freely available public database meant as a resource for research on the immune response to SARS-CoV-2. The samples were drawn from the first 160 participants of the ongoing ImmuneRACE study and from 1,254 subjects provided by 6 global collaborators. The sample metadata nearly always contained a de-identified subject ID, COVID-19 status, age in years and sex. Where HLA class I and class II types were available, the types were taken from metadata supplied by the sample provider, not from assay-based typing. Findings and caveats that apply to the study as a whole: The amount of clinical and demographic metadata varied by source and participant and was provided uncurated.

The junction carries 9 bases between V and J, which are trimmed by 2 bases and 5 bases respectively. Taken from cysteine to phenylalanine, the CDR3 has 13 residues. Of all the DNA, just the CDR3 is kept, 39 bases in frame from base 1. In the germline V gene, CDR1 corresponds to SGHTA and CDR2 to FQGTGA. Worth noting for this clone: The antigen it recognizes is unknown. Base qualities are not recorded, but no much larger clone differs from it by a single base.

One collaborating source in Seattle enrolled patients during active infection and followed them longitudinally through the course of disease. Whole blood was collected in K2EDTA tubes by collaborating institutions according to the institutions' own protocols. Collaborator samples were shipped for TCRbeta analysis as frozen whole blood, isolated PBMCs, or DNA extracted from either sample type. TCRbeta CDR3 regions were amplified from genomic DNA using the immunoSEQ Assay, a bias-controlled multiplex PCR. As for the original processing: The number of nucleated cells in each sample was estimated from the amplification of reference gene primers within the assay. To quantify the absolute abundance of each unique TCRbeta CDR3 rearrangement, sequence reads were collapsed and filtered. Productive Simpson clonality was computed per sample as the square root of Simpson's diversity index over productive rearrangements. TCRdb carries this immuneACCESS record with in-frame sequences only. Its versions omit some clonotypes, under half of them owing to an unresolved V gene in the studies checked, with the rest unexplained. D and trimming come from the DNA, and the V and J calls and clone size come from that table. Counted in this sample were 150,000 to 200,000 clones; 81% of them appeared once. Roughly 12% of the sample is held by the ten biggest clonotypes.

The receptor was isolated from a woman aged 80 or over with COVID-19, enrolled during active disease. The chain links TRBV7-3 with TRBJ2-5; the D gene is perhaps TRBD2, on 6 matching bases. The sequencing input was peripheral blood. The CDR3 sequence is CASSLGTYETQYF. The nucleotide sequence reads as follows: TGTGCCAGCAGCTTAGGGACTTATGAGACCCAGTACTTC.